This TCR beta chain was obtained from a study of T cell responses to AZD1222 COVID-19 vaccine. V lost 0 bases and J lost 4; bases outside the gene matches: 0. Germline V gene lookup returns CDR1 WNHNN and CDR2 SYGVQD (reference sequence). CDR3 size: 15 residues. Libraries were prepared by immunoSEQ multiplex PCR; TCRdb keeps only in-frame clonotypes and omits some of them. This table holds over 100,000 clones, over 75% found once. This specimen was peripheral blood, taken on day 0 of AZD1222 vaccination. The rearrangement uses TRBV10-1 and TRBJ2-1; TRBD1 matches at 10 bases. This TCR was sampled from an adult in good health. The CDR3 DNA is TGCGCCAGCAGTGAGTCGGGACAGGGGTACAATGAGCAGTTCTTC. This translates into CASSESGQGYNEQFF.